This TCR beta chain was obtained from a study of T-cell memory formation after mild COVID-19. Points from the study as a whole: Some responding clones appeared in pre-infection memory, suggesting cross-reactive memory joined.

Each CDR3 protein gets one entry after TCRdb re-called the 5' RACE reads with MiXCR. The sample consists of hundreds of thousands of distinct CDR3 sequences, more than 20% of them appearing once. Germline V gene sequence: CDR1 SGHVS, CDR2 FNYEAQ. The CDR3 has 15 amino acids. Trimming left V 0 bases short and J 3 bases short, with 8 bases between. Remarks on this clonotype: Its target is unknown.

Material: PBMCs or a T cell subset sorted from them (not recorded which). The sequence derives from a man aged 18 to 30 who had mild COVID-19 (a few samples of this study predate the infection). Cell type and time point are not known. The genes are TRBV7-6 and TRBJ2-2; a possible D gene is TRBD1 (6 bases). CDR3 residues: CASSLAYRDTGELFF. CDR3 coding DNA: TGTGCCAGCAGCTTAGCGTACAGGGACACCGGGGAGCTGTTTTTT.